The 20 T cell receptor beta chains presented below share a single source sample, sequenced in a study of human T cells and chemical hapten exposure. Sample time point: patch test 1, 2 weeks after DPC sensitization. Stated treatment: therapeutic diphenylcyclopropenone sensitization with weekly scalp DPC. TCRdb ran MiXCR on the RACE reads and lists one entry per CDR3 protein. The data contain roughly 200,000 distinct CDR3 sequences, around 24% of them singletons. The specimen was whole blood, collected in connection with sensitization to the hapten diphenylcyclopropenone (DPC). These receptors were taken from a woman aged 50 to 60 with alopecia areata. Some clones in this sample may be carry-over from other donors' samples.

The chain is built from TRBV7-6 and TRBJ2-3, with D perhaps TRBD1 (5 bases). Germline V lookup: CDR1 SGHVS, CDR2 FNYEAQ. CDR3 length: 16 residues. V lost 6 bases and J lost 0, with 16 bases in between. The CDR3 DNA is TGTGCCAGCAGACGTGCCGCAGGGTCTAGCACAGATACGCAGTATTTT. Encoded protein: CASRRAAGSSTDTQYF.

This clonotype was picked up a small number of times. The chain links TRBV20-1 to TRBJ2-6; 7 bases are shared with TRBD1. The V gene's germline CDR1 is DFQATT and CDR2 SNEGSKA (reference sequence). Trimming removed 6 bases from V and 0 bases from J; junction bases left unmatched: 8. There are 16 residues in the CDR3. The CDR3 spells CSAPGTADSGANVLTF. The CDR3 nucleotides read TGCAGTGCACCCGGGACAGCAGACTCTGGGGCCAACGTCCTGACTTTC.

The chain carries TRBV2 and TRBJ2-2, with TRBD1 matching 10 bases. V shed 4 bases and J 6 bases; nucleotides not matched to a gene: 2. This CDR3 is built from 14 residues. The germline gives CDR1 SNHLY, CDR2 FYNNEI. The CDR3: CASSGTGGPGELFF. CDR3 DNA sequence: TGTGCCAGCAGTGGGACAGGGGGGCCCGGGGAGCTGTTTTTT.

CDR3 in DNA: TGCGCCAGCAGCTTGCTAGCCCCGGGGACAGATACGCAGTATTTT. This translates into CASSLLAPGTDTQYF. This chain links TRBV5-1 with TRBJ2-3, with D perhaps matching TRBD2 (5 bases). Germline CDR1 and CDR2: SGHRS and YFSETQ. The CDR3 is 15 amino acids. Trimming took off 1 base at V and 3 bases at J, with 12 bases between the two ends. The full variable domain, rest sourced from reference TRBV5-1 and TRBJ2-3, is KAGVTQTPRYLIKTRGQQVTLSCSPISGHRSVSWYQQTPGQGLQFLFEYFSETQRNKGNFPGRFSGRQFSNSRSEMNVSTLELGDSALYLCASSLLAPGTDTQYFGPGTRLTVL.

The genes are TRBV29-1 and TRBJ2-1; 7 bases fit TRBD1. This CDR3 is built from 13 residues. Germline V gene lookup returns CDR1 SQVTM and CDR2 ANQGSEA. With V trimmed by 6 bases and J by 8 bases, 10 bases remained unmatched. CDR3 in DNA: TGCAGCGTCCGTTTAAACAGGGGCGATGAGCAGTTCTTC. Translated: CSVRLNRGDEQFF.

This clonotype appeared a few times. The chain carries TRBV7-9 and TRBJ1-1, with D perhaps matching TRBD1 (5 bases). With 1 base removed from V and 3 bases from J, the gap between germline ends came to 12 bases. CDR3 length: 15 amino acids. Per germline, CDR1 SEHNR and CDR2 FQNEAQ (reference sequence). DNA for the CDR3: TGTGCCAGCAGCTTAGGTGGGGGACCGGACACTGAAGCTTTCTTT. Its translation is CASSLGGGPDTEAFF.

This clonotype has just a few counts. This chain links TRBV12-3 or TRBV12-4 with TRBJ2-1, with 11 bases fitting TRBD2. V lost 0 bases to trimming and J lost 15 bases; unmatched junction nucleotides: 16. The length of the CDR3 is 17 residues. For the CDR3, the DNA is TGTGCCAGCAGTTTAGCGGGGCCTAGCGGGAGGCTTTCCTCGGGGTTCTTC. This encodes CASSLAGPSGRLSSGFF.

This clonotype has only a few counts. The chain links TRBV9 to TRBJ2-2; no clear D gene. The CDR3 extends over 13 amino acids. Germline CDR1 SGDLS, CDR2 YYNGEE. Trimming removed 2 bases at V and 4 bases at J, with 6 bases between. The CDR3 coding sequence is TGTGCCAGCAGCGTCGGGCTCACCGGGGAGCTGTTTTTT. Its protein is CASSVGLTGELFF.

In its sample, this clonotype was seen a few times. The rearrangement joins TRBV12-3 or TRBV12-4 to TRBJ2-7; D is unclear. V gave up 3 bases and J gave up 5 bases, with 17 bases separating them. CDR3 length: 15 residues. The CDR3 protein is CASSFTIPPGDEQYF. In DNA, the CDR3 is TGTGCCAGCAGTTTCACAATACCCCCTGGGGACGAGCAGTACTTC.

The rearrangement links TRBV11-1 to TRBJ2-6, with a weak D call TRBD1 (5 bases). CDR1 SGHAT and CDR2 FQDESV come from the germline V gene (reference sequence). The CDR3 is 16 amino acids. The germline V and J ends were trimmed by 4 bases and 0 bases, with 10 bases remaining between them. The CDR3 DNA reads TGTGCCAGCAGCTCCCGGACATTCTCTGGGGCCAACGTCCTGACTTTC. Translated: CASSSRTFSGANVLTF.

The chain is built from TRBV29-1 and TRBJ2-1, with TRBD2 as a possible D gene (6 bases). Germline CDR1 reads SQVTM; CDR2 reads ANQGSEA. CDR3 length: 13 amino acids. V was pared by 3 bases and J by 4 bases, with 10 bases between. CDR3 amino acids: CSVEVSGYNEQFF. As DNA, the CDR3 is TGCAGCGTTGAGGTTAGCGGTTACAATGAGCAGTTCTTC.

V is TRBV7-2 and J is TRBJ2-1, with a tentative D call TRBD2 (6 bases). CDR3 length: 16 residues. Per germline, CDR1 SGHTA and CDR2 FQGNSA. Trimming cost V 4 bases and J 2 bases, with 15 bases left between them. CDR3 sequence: CASSSLISGAYNEQFF. The CDR3 bases are TGTGCCAGCAGCTCCCTGATTAGCGGTGCCTACAATGAGCAGTTCTTC.

This clonotype was seen once. The chain combines TRBV18 with TRBJ2-1; 7 positions agree with TRBD2. The CDR3 length is 15 residues. CDR1 is KGHSH and CDR2 is LQKENI in the germline V gene. V shed 6 bases, J shed 2 bases, and the junction held 7 bases outside the gene matches. Written as DNA, the CDR3 is TGTGCCAGCTCGGTCGGAGGGACTACCTACAATGAGCAGTTCTTC. Protein product: CASSVGGTTYNEQFF.

This chain uses TRBV5-1 with TRBJ2-3; no definite D call. Germline-derived CDR1 and CDR2 are SGHRS and YFSETQ. This CDR3 is 15 amino acids long. The germline V and J ends were trimmed by 2 bases and 0 bases, with 10 bases remaining between them. This chain's CDR3 is CASSFAVSSTDTQYF. In DNA, the CDR3 is TGCGCCAGCAGCTTCGCGGTTTCTAGCACAGATACGCAGTATTTT.

This clonotype was counted a few times. This chain links TRBV20-1 with TRBJ2-1; TRBD2 aligns across 10 bases. V shed 3 bases, J shed 4 bases, and the junction held 18 bases outside the gene matches. This CDR3 region has 19 residues. Germline assignment: CDR1 DFQATT and CDR2 SNEGSKA (reference sequence). The CDR3 here is CSARGMQGGTSGIYNEQFF. The CDR3 DNA reads as TGCAGTGCTAGGGGGATGCAGGGGGGAACTAGCGGGATTTACAATGAGCAGTTCTTC.

V and J are TRBV27 and TRBJ2-6; 8 bases are shared with TRBD1. The CDR3 contains 17 residues. Germline V gene sequence: CDR1 MNHEY, CDR2 SMNVEV (reference sequence). Germline trimming cut 3 bases from V and 2 bases from J; bases unmatched to any gene: 6. CDR3 nucleotide sequence: TGTGCCAGCAGTTTGGGGCAGGGGGCGGCTGGGGCCAACGTCCTGACTTTC. Amino acid sequence: CASSLGQGAAGANVLTF.

This clonotype occurred a few times. This chain connects TRBV20-1 to TRBJ1-2; D unresolved. The CDR3 runs 15 residues. In germline, CDR1 is DFQATT, CDR2 SNEGSKA (reference sequence). Trimming left V 0 bases short and J 0 bases short, with 11 bases between. The CDR3 DNA is TGCAGTGCTAGAGATAGGAGAAGGACTAACTATGGCTACACCTTC. It encodes CSARDRRRTNYGYTF.

This clonotype was picked up a small number of times. CDR3 sequence: CASGIQGRNQPQHF. CDR3 bases: TGTGCCAGCGGGATTCAGGGTCGGAATCAGCCCCAGCATTTT. The chain uses TRBV27 and TRBJ1-5; D possibly corresponds to TRBD1 (5 bases). Germline values: CDR1 MNHEY, CDR2 SMNVEV (reference sequence). This CDR3 is built from 14 residues. The V end was cut by 8 bases, the J end by 4 bases, with 15 bases between.

The chain employs TRBV20-1 and TRBJ2-1; 10 nucleotides agree with TRBD2. Germline V gene lookup returns CDR1 DFQATT and CDR2 SNEGSKA (reference sequence). Trimming at V came to 6 bases and at J to 6 bases, leaving 2 bases not matched to a gene. The CDR3 extends over 12 amino acids. CDR3 coding DNA: TGCAGTGCGCGGACTAGCGGCAATGAGCAGTTCTTC. Its translation is CSARTSGNEQFF.

The gene calls are TRBV29-1 and TRBJ2-7; 10 bases are shared with TRBD1. Unmatched junction bases numbered 8, after V lost 4 bases and J lost 5 bases. This CDR3 spans 14 amino acids. Germline assignment: CDR1 SQVTM and CDR2 ANQGSEA. Here the CDR3 DNA reads TGCAGCGTTGCCCGGTTGGACAGGGGGAACGAGCAGTACTTC. This encodes CSVARLDRGNEQYF.